Presented here are 14 T cell receptor beta chains from one specimen sequenced in a study of spatial heterogeneity in lung cancer. TCRdb itself ran the 5' RACE reads through MiXCR, one entry per CDR3 protein. The sample shows about 38,000 distinct CDR3 sequences, roughly 8% of them seen only once. This sample's time point: sample taken at primary tumor resection. Material: PBMCs, obtained at surgery. These receptors were collected from a male donor with early-stage non-small cell lung cancer.

V gene TRBV18 combines with J gene TRBJ1-1, with 8 bases lining up with TRBD1. This CDR3 has 15 residues. The trim removed 1 base at V and 3 bases at J, leaving 4 bases unmatched. Germline lookup yields CDR1 KGHSH and CDR2 LQKENI. CDR3 amino acids: CASSPLGQGYTEAFF. For the CDR3, the DNA is TGTGCCAGCTCACCACTAGGACAGGGCTACACTGAAGCTTTCTTT.

About this clonotype: This may be a read error: a much more frequent sequence differs by one nucleotide. This chain connects TRBV7-6 to TRBJ2-2, with 12 positions matching TRBD2. CDR3 size: 17 residues. The V segment lost 5 bases and the J segment 4 bases; nucleotides outside the gene matches: 8. Germline assignment: CDR1 SGHVS and CDR2 FNYEAQ. This CDR3 reads CASSPSGRAISTGELFF. CDR3 DNA sequence: TGTGCCAGCAGCCCTAGCGGGAGGGCCATCAGCACCGGGGAGCTGTTTTTT. The full variable domain, in which reference TRBV7-6 and TRBJ2-2 provide the parts outside the CDR3, is GAGVSQSPRYKVTKRGQDVALRCDPISGHVSLYWYRQALGQGPEFLTYFNYEAQQDKSGLPNDRFSAERPEGSISTLTIQRTEQRDSAMYRCASSPSGRAISTGELFFGEGSRLTVL.

This clonotype was picked up many times. V is TRBV9 and J is TRBJ2-1; weak D call: TRBD2 (5 bases). Trimming shortened V by 0 bases and J by 8 bases, and 9 bases separated the two germline ends. From germline, CDR1 is SGDLS and CDR2 YYNGEE. This CDR3 region has 13 residues. The CDR3 DNA sequence: TGTGCCAGCAGCGTAGAACTCGGGGATGAGCAGTTCTTC. Its translation: CASSVELGDEQFF.

This clonotype was found a few times. The chain uses TRBV5-6 and TRBJ2-3; 11 positions match TRBD2. Germline loops: CDR1 SGHDT, CDR2 YYEEEE. V was pared by 4 bases and J by 8 bases, with 3 bases of the junction left unmatched. This CDR3 is built from 13 residues. Here the CDR3 reads CASSMGTSGTQYF. The CDR3 nucleotides read TGTGCCAGCAGCATGGGGACTAGCGGTACGCAGTATTTT.

Ten or more counts support this clonotype. The rearrangement links TRBV6-6 to TRBJ2-2; D not resolved. CDR1 is MNHNY, CDR2 SVGAGI, per germline (reference sequence). The CDR3 totals 14 residues. V shed 4 bases and J shed 2 bases, with 8 bases lying between them. The CDR3 protein is CASSLTSNTGELFF. The CDR3 nucleotides read TGTGCCAGCAGTTTGACCTCTAACACCGGGGAGCTGTTTTTT.

This clonotype was counted at least ten times. The chain links TRBV12-3 or TRBV12-4 to TRBJ1-3; D is unresolved. This CDR3 has 15 residues. Trimming took 3 bases from V and 2 from J, leaving 11 bases between them. The CDR3 DNA sequence: TGTGCCAGCAGTTTTCGGCAGGCCCCTGGAAACACCATATATTTT. It encodes CASSFRQAPGNTIYF.

This clonotype was seen only a few times. The genes are TRBV20-1 and TRBJ2-5; no reliable D call. This CDR3 region has 13 residues. With 0 bases removed from V and 2 bases from J, the gap between germline ends came to 7 bases. Germline V lookup: CDR1 DFQATT, CDR2 SNEGSKA (reference sequence). The CDR3 here is CSARDYQQETQYF. DNA for the CDR3: TGCAGTGCTAGAGATTATCAGCAAGAGACCCAGTACTTC.

This clonotype was seen a handful of times. This rearrangement joins TRBV12-3 or TRBV12-4 to TRBJ1-1; unclear D gene. The CDR3 has 14 amino acids. V lost 6 bases to trimming and J lost 8 bases, with 19 bases between them. CDR3 DNA: TGTGCCAGCAGGAAATGGGGAAGTAGTACGGAAGCTTTCTTT. It is translated as CASRKWGSSTEAFF.

The sample holds many counts of this clonotype. This sequence joins TRBV7-9 and TRBJ1-2; maybe TRBD1 (6 bases). Germline V gives CDR1 SEHNR, CDR2 FQNEAQ (reference sequence). This CDR3 has 14 amino acids. Trimming stripped 3 bases from V and 3 bases from J, with 11 bases between. CDR3 DNA sequence: TGTGCCAGCAGCTTTTCGGGGGGCGACTATGGCTACACCTTC. This codes for CASSFSGGDYGYTF.

This chain uses TRBV20-1 with TRBJ1-6; tentatively, D is TRBD1 (5 bases). This CDR3 has 14 amino acids. V was cut by 3 bases and J by 5 bases, with 11 bases left in between. The germline gives CDR1 DFQATT, CDR2 SNEGSKA (reference sequence). CDR3 residues: CSASGTVNNSPLHF. In DNA, the CDR3 is TGCAGTGCTAGTGGGACGGTAAATAATTCACCCCTCCACTTT.

This clonotype has just a few counts. The chain couples TRBV4-3 to TRBJ2-6; 9 bases are a match to TRBD2. The ends lost 0 bases at V and 0 bases at J; junction bases unmatched: 0. CDR1 and CDR2 from the germline V gene are LGHNA and YSLEER. The CDR3 is 17 amino acids. CDR3 region: CASSQDSGGSGANVLTF. As DNA, the CDR3 is TGCGCCAGCAGCCAAGATAGCGGGGGCTCTGGGGCCAACGTCCTGACTTTC.

The chain carries TRBV20-1 and TRBJ1-4, with 7 bases identical to TRBD1. This CDR3 is 14 amino acids long. V shed 6 bases, J shed 7 bases, and the junction held 11 bases outside the gene matches. The germline gives CDR1 DFQATT, CDR2 SNEGSKA (reference sequence). CDR3 loop: CSAADTGATEKLFF. CDR3 nucleotide sequence: TGCAGTGCGGCAGACACAGGGGCGACTGAAAAACTGTTTTTT.

On this clonotype itself: With a much larger clone just one base away, this may be a read error. The chain couples TRBV4-3 to TRBJ2-3; D is unclear. The germline V gene encodes CDR1 LGHNA and CDR2 YSLEER. V gave up 3 bases and J gave up 5 bases, with 9 bases separating them. There are 13 residues in the CDR3. Written as DNA, the CDR3 is TGCGCCAGCAGCCATGAGATGATAGATACGCAGTATTTT. This encodes CASSHEMIDTQYF.

Remarks on this clonotype: A much larger clone differs from this one at a single base, so this may be a read error. The final CDR3 position lacks the conserved phenylalanine or tryptophan, pointing to a likely read error. This chain connects TRBV27 to TRBJ1-2; maybe TRBD1 (6 bases). Trimming took 6 bases from V and 4 from J, leaving 18 bases between them. From germline, CDR1 is MNHEY and CDR2 SMNVEV (reference sequence). The CDR3 has 15 residues. CDR3 nucleotide sequence: TGTGCCAGCAGACGGACAGCCAACTCGGGCTATGGCTACACCTAC. Encoded protein: CASRRTANSGYGYTY.